This T cell receptor (beta chain) is from a study of molecular identifiers for immune sequencing clone quantification. Study information: Within a replicate experiment, RNA obtained from either 20,000 or 100,000 naive CD8 cells was divided into five aliquots, and four of those aliquots were then sequenced.

In its sample, this clonotype was seen many times. Bulk TCR libraries used previously described methods and listed TCR primers. TCRdb reanalysed the PCR reads using MiXCR and keeps one entry per CDR3 protein. The profile shows around 40,000 distinct CDR3 sequences, less than 20% of them singletons. Sequences were obtained from naive CD8+ T cells from blood, with Jurkat cell RNA spiked in. The subset is: FACS-sorted CD8+CD4-CCR7+CD45RA+ naive T cells. The sequence was obtained from a human donor in good health. Some libraries in this study had Jurkat cell RNA spiked in.

This CDR3 reads CASLTTGVGWSV. DNA of the CDR3: TGCGCCAGCCTTACGACGGGGGTGGGGTGGTCAGTC. The genes are TRBV4-3 and TRBJ2-7, with a possible D match to TRBD2 (6 bases). The CDR3 runs 12 residues. Germline CDR1 and CDR2: LGHNA and YSLEER.